The next 11 T cell receptor beta chains were all read from a single sample in a study of T cells after yellow fever vaccination. TCRdb ran MiXCR on the 5' RACE reads and lists one entry per CDR3 protein. The table includes roughly 150,000 distinct CDR3 sequences, around 7% detected once. The sample was CD4+ T cells sorted from PBMCs, taken roughly 5 days after the first yellow fever vaccination. All receptors derive from a man aged 18 to 29 who received the YFV17D yellow fever vaccine.

The CDR3 coding sequence is TGTGCCAGCAGTTACTGGCGGTCTGTTTCACCCCTCCACTTT. As protein: CASSYWRSVSPLHF. V is TRBV6-2 or TRBV6-3 and J is TRBJ1-6; no definite D call. CDR1 is MNHEY and CDR2 is SVGEGT in the germline V gene. Trimming removed 1 base at V and 9 bases at J, with 10 bases between. This CDR3 has 14 residues.

The chain joins TRBV28 to TRBJ1-1; D uncertain. CDR3 size: 14 residues. The V gene lost 2 bases and the J gene lost 11 bases, with 18 bases spanning the gap. Germline CDR1 reads MDHEN; CDR2 reads SYDVKM. DNA of the CDR3: TGTGCCAGCAGTTTACCCCTGACCGGTGCGGGGGCTTTCTTT. Protein product: CASSLPLTGAGAFF.

A word on this clonotype: This sequence may be a read error, since a much larger clone differs from it by one base. This chain connects TRBV20-1 to TRBJ2-4; D uncertain. Germline CDR1 DFQATT, CDR2 SNEGSKA (reference sequence). The V and J ends lost 7 bases and 0 bases respectively, with 10 bases between them. The CDR3 sequence is 13 residues long. The CDR3 DNA reads as TGCAGTGTTCTCAGTATAGCCAAAAACATTCAGTACTTC. It codes for CSVLSIAKNIQYF.

This clonotype has more than one count but fewer than ten. This chain connects TRBV6-5 to TRBJ2-7, with D tentatively TRBD1 (6 bases). CDR3 length: 13 amino acids. V lost 6 bases to trimming and J lost 1 base, with 10 bases between them. Germline assignment: CDR1 MNHEY and CDR2 SVGAGI. CDR3 in amino acids: CASRQTGSYEQYV. The CDR3 bases are TGTGCCAGCAGGCAAACAGGGTCCTACGAGCAGTACGTC.

The V gene is TRBV7-2, the J gene TRBJ1-6; 9 bases are shared with TRBD1. Germline trimming cut 5 bases from V and 9 bases from J; bases unmatched to any gene: 8. CDR1 and CDR2 from the germline V gene are SGHTA and FQGNSA. This CDR3 is 15 amino acids long. The DNA for the CDR3 is TGTGCCAGCAGCGAAGGACAGGGGATGAGTTCACCCCTCCACTTT. This translates into CASSEGQGMSSPLHF.

This clonotype showed up many times. J is TRBJ1-2 and V is TRBV20-1; 8 positions agree with TRBD1. V gave up 5 bases and J gave up 6 bases; unmatched junction bases: 5. The CDR3 extends over 12 amino acids. Looked up from germline, CDR1 is DFQATT and CDR2 is SNEGSKA (reference sequence). The CDR3 protein is CSAPDRAHGYTF. CDR3 in DNA: TGCAGTGCTCCGGACAGGGCTCATGGCTACACCTTC.

The CDR3 region is CASRPNRGGAEKLFF. CDR3 bases: TGTGCCAGCAGACCCAACCGAGGGGGGGCTGAAAAACTGTTTTTT. This sequence joins TRBV3-1 and TRBJ1-4, with D maybe TRBD1 (6 bases). The CDR3 covers 15 residues. In germline, CDR1 is LGHDT, CDR2 YNNKEL (reference sequence). Trimming cost V 6 bases and J 7 bases, with 18 bases left between them.

There are a few counts of this clonotype. The chain has TRBV12-3 or TRBV12-4 and TRBJ1-2; 7 bases are a match to TRBD1. The CDR3 extends over 13 amino acids. J gave up 4 bases and V 7 bases, and 6 bases lay outside the gene matches. The CDR3: CASTPTGSYGYTF. The CDR3 DNA is TGTGCCAGCACCCCGACAGGGAGCTATGGCTACACCTTC.

This clonotype was detected many times. V and J are TRBV5-1 and TRBJ2-2, with D possibly matching TRBD1 (5 bases). The CDR3 covers 15 residues. V dropped 0 bases and J dropped 7 bases, with 13 bases sitting between them. The germline V gene has CDR1 SGHRS and CDR2 YFSETQ. This CDR3 reads CASSLVPGHDGELFF. The DNA for the CDR3 is TGCGCCAGCAGCTTGGTTCCAGGGCATGACGGGGAGCTGTTTTTT.

Only a few counts were recorded for this clonotype. The chain combines TRBV7-2 with TRBJ1-2, with D tentatively TRBD1 (5 bases). The CDR3 runs to 15 residues. V was pared by 5 bases and J by 2 bases, with 15 bases between. Per germline, CDR1 SGHTA and CDR2 FQGNSA. The CDR3 bases are TGTGCCAGCAGCCCAGGGCCCCGGGGAAACTATGGCTACACCTTC. This gives the protein CASSPGPRGNYGYTF.

On this clonotype itself: The conserved closing phenylalanine or tryptophan is absent in this CDR3, likely reflecting a read error. The rearrangement uses TRBV7-2 and TRBJ2-7; D is unclear. V was shortened by 5 bases and J by 1 base, with 12 bases between the two germline ends. Germline assignment: CDR1 SGHTA and CDR2 FQGNSA. CDR3 length: 14 residues. The CDR3 coding sequence is TGTGCCAGCAGCCGTCATGGTGGTTCCTACGAGCAGTACCTC. Protein sequence: CASSRHGGSYEQYL.